The 10 T cell receptor beta chains below were found in one sample sequenced in a study of T cell clonotyping in hematopoietic cell transplantation. Measured with immunoSEQ multiplex PCR; TCRdb has only the in-frame clones, and not every one. The table lists roughly 40,000 clones, about 95% of them singletons. The sequenced sample was peripheral blood mononuclear cells. The receptor source for this set is a man aged 25 to 45 in good health. Some clones in this sample may be carry-over from other donors' samples.

This chain links TRBV6-5 with TRBJ1-1, with D perhaps matching TRBD1 (5 bases). CDR3 length: 12 residues. The V and J ends lost 4 bases and 8 bases respectively, with 11 bases between them. Germline lookup yields CDR1 MNHEY and CDR2 SVGAGI. The CDR3 DNA sequence: TGTGCCAGCAGTTTTGATAAGGGGGAAGCTTTCTTT. Translation gives CASSFDKGEAFF.

The V call is TRBV7-3, the J call TRBJ2-3; 10 bases line up with TRBD1. Trimming at V came to 5 bases and at J to 4 bases, leaving 6 bases not matched to a gene. The CDR3 runs to 15 residues. Germline CDR1 SGHTA, CDR2 FQGTGA. The CDR3 is CASSAPTGGADTQYF. In DNA form, the CDR3 reads TGTGCCAGCAGCGCGCCGACAGGGGGCGCAGATACGCAGTATTTT.

The chain links TRBV9 to TRBJ2-5, with D unclear. The CDR3 covers 12 residues. Trimming left V 2 bases short and J 7 bases short, with 9 bases between. The germline CDR1 and CDR2 sequences are SGDLS and YYNGEE. The CDR3 sequence: CASSVSEGTQYF. The CDR3 region has the DNA TGTGCCAGCAGCGTTTCCGAAGGGACCCAGTACTTC.

The genes are TRBV12-5 and TRBJ2-3, with D perhaps TRBD1 or TRBD2 (5 bases each). The length of the CDR3 is 14 residues. Germline loops: CDR1 LGHNT, CDR2 FRNRAP. V was shortened by 6 bases and J by 0 bases, with 10 bases between the two germline ends. CDR3 DNA: TGTGCTAGTGGACAGGACTCTAGCACAGATACGCAGTATTTT. The encoded protein is CASGQDSSTDTQYF. The entire variable domain, with the rest obtained from reference TRBV12-5 and TRBJ2-3, is as follows: DARVTQTPRHKVTEMGQEVTMRCQPILGHNTVFWYRQTMMQGLELLAYFRNRAPLDDSGMPKDRFSAEMPDATLATLKIQPSEPRDSAVYFCASGQDSSTDTQYFGPGTRLTVL.

The rearrangement joins TRBV2 to TRBJ1-1; D may be TRBD1 (5 bases). Germline V gene lookup returns CDR1 SNHLY and CDR2 FYNNEI. The CDR3 totals 13 residues. V was clipped by 5 bases and J by 7 bases, with 14 bases between them. The CDR3 coding sequence is TGTGCCAGCAGTATAGGACAAGCATTTGAAGCTTTCTTT. Translating it yields CASSIGQAFEAFF. The whole variable domain, remainder taken from reference TRBV2 and TRBJ1-1, is EPEVTQTPSHQVTQMGQEVILRCVPISNHLYFYWYRQILGQKVEFLVSFYNNEISEKSEIFDDQFSVERPDGSNFTLKIRSTKLEDSAMYFCASSIGQAFEAFFGQGTRLTVV.

The V and J genes are TRBV5-5 and TRBJ1-5, with D hard to call. Trimming took 0 bases from V and 7 from J, leaving 8 bases between them. The CDR3 is 13 amino acids. The germline gives CDR1 SGHKS, CDR2 YYEKEE (reference sequence). This CDR3 is CASSLDSGQPQHF. The CDR3 nucleotides are TGTGCCAGCAGCTTGGACAGCGGGCAGCCCCAGCATTTT. Complete variable domain (other parts from reference TRBV5-5 and TRBJ1-5): DAGVTQSPTHLIKTRGQQVTLRCSPISGHKSVSWYQQVLGQGPQFIFQYYEKEERGRGNFPDRFSARQFPNYSSELNVNALLLGDSALYLCASSLDSGQPQHFGDGTRLSIL.

The V call is TRBV7-9, the J call TRBJ2-6; no clear D gene. The CDR3 contains 16 residues. Germline V gene data show CDR1 as SEHNR and CDR2 as FQNEAQ (reference sequence). V was trimmed by 10 bases and J by 0 bases, leaving 16 bases between them. Here the CDR3 DNA reads TGTGCCACTGATCGGGCGGTGAGCTCTGGGGCCAACGTCCTGACTTTC. Protein product: CATDRAVSSGANVLTF.

The chain joins TRBV9 to TRBJ1-6; 7 bases line up with TRBD1. Germline V CDR1 and CDR2: SGDLS, YYNGEE. V dropped 0 bases and J dropped 7; count of bases not matched to a gene: 1. This CDR3 contains 14 residues. The CDR3 loop reads CASSVEGQNSPLHF. The CDR3 DNA reads as TGTGCCAGCAGCGTAGAGGGACAGAATTCACCCCTCCACTTT.

The chain carries TRBV10-3 and TRBJ1-1, with 9 bases lining up with TRBD1. The CDR3 is 14 residues long. Trimming removed 7 bases from V and 4 bases from J; junction bases left unmatched: 7. Germline lookup yields CDR1 ENHRY and CDR2 SYGVKD. CDR3 coding DNA: TGTGCCATCAACGATGACAGGGGGGCCACTGAAGCTTTCTTT. This sequence encodes CAINDDRGATEAFF.

This rearrangement joins TRBV27 to TRBJ2-7, with 8 bases that match TRBD1. Trimming cost V 3 bases and J 2 bases; bases outside gene matches: 9. Per germline, CDR1 MNHEY and CDR2 SMNVEV (reference sequence). The CDR3 spans 16 residues. This chain's CDR3 is CASSFSPGDRPYEQYF. The CDR3 DNA reads as TGTGCCAGCAGTTTCTCTCCCGGGGACAGGCCCTACGAGCAGTACTTC.